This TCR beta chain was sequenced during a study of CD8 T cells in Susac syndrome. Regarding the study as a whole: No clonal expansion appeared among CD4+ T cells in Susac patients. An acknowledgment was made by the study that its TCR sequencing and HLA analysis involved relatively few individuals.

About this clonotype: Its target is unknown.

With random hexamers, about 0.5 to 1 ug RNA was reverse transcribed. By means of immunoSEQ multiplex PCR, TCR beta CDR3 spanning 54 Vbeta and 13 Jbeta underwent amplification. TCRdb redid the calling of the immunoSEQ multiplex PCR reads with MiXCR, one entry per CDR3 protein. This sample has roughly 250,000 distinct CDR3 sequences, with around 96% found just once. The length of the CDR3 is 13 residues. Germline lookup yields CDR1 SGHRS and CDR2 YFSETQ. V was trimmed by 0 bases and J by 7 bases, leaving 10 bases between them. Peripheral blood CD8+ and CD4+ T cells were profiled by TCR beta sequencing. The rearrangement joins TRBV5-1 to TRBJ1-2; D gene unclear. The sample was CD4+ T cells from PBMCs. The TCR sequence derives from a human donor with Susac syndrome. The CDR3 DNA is TGCGCCAGCAGCTTGGATGGGAAGGCTGGCTACACCTTC. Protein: CASSLDGKAGYTF.